The 17 T cell receptor beta chains given below trace back to one sample, sequenced in a study of blood T cell repertoires in COVID-19. The assay was immunoSEQ multiplex PCR, and TCRdb's table has in-frame clones only and misses some. The sample has about 170,000 clones, around nine tenths seen once. The material sequenced was peripheral blood. The receptors derive from a man aged 18 to 35 with active or convalescent COVID-19.

The gene calls are TRBV11-3 and TRBJ2-5, with TRBD2 matching over 8 bases. Trimming removed 0 bases from V and 4 bases from J; junction bases left unmatched: 7. The CDR3 consists of 16 residues. Germline loops: CDR1 SGHNT, CDR2 YENEEA. CDR3 sequence (DNA): TGTGCCAGCAGCTTAGAGTCGGGGGGGAAGGGAGAGACCCAGTACTTC. Encoded protein: CASSLESGGKGETQYF.

The chain has TRBV25-1 and TRBJ1-4; tentative D call: TRBD1 (6 bases). Trimming stripped 3 bases from V and 5 bases from J, with 10 bases between. Germline V gene data show CDR1 as MGHDK and CDR2 as SYGVNS. The CDR3 runs 14 residues. The CDR3 sequence is CASSDRGANEKLFF. The CDR3 DNA reads as TGTGCCAGCAGTGACCGGGGGGCGAATGAAAAACTGTTTTTT.

The chain has TRBV14 and TRBJ2-1, with 7 bases fitting TRBD1. The germline V gene has CDR1 SGHDN and CDR2 FVKESK. Unmatched junction bases numbered 9, after V lost 4 bases and J lost 9 bases. The CDR3 length is 14 residues. The CDR3 nucleotides read TGTGCCAGCAGCCGCAGGGGGATGAACCCTGAGCAGTTCTTC. This sequence encodes CASSRRGMNPEQFF.

J is TRBJ2-7 and V is TRBV27, with D perhaps TRBD2 (5 bases). CDR3 size: 11 residues. V was trimmed by 11 bases and J by 2 bases, leaving 10 bases between them. Germline V CDR1 and CDR2: MNHEY, SMNVEV (reference sequence). CDR3 nucleotide sequence: TGTGCCTGGGAGTTCCCCTACGAGCAGTACTTC. It is translated as CAWEFPYEQYF.

The J gene is TRBJ1-5, the V gene TRBV4-2; D gene uncertain. The germline V gene has CDR1 LGHNA and CDR2 YNFKEQ. CDR3 length: 12 amino acids. Trimming pared 3 bases from V and 6 bases from J, leaving 6 bases between. The CDR3 coding sequence is TGTGCCAGCAGCCAGGCAGGTCAGCCCCAGCATTTT. This translates into CASSQAGQPQHF.

The J gene is TRBJ1-1, the V gene TRBV6-1; D uncertain. Germline CDR1 reads MNHNS; CDR2 reads SASEGT. This CDR3 is built from 14 residues. V lost 2 bases and J 3 bases, leaving 10 bases between the germline ends. The CDR3 DNA follows: TGTGCCAGCAGTGAACGGCTCGCGGACACTGAAGCTTTCTTT. Translated, it gives CASSERLADTEAFF.

This clone has a single count. The chain uses TRBV7-2 and TRBJ1-4, with 7 nucleotides matching TRBD1. The CDR3 has 16 amino acids. Germline V gene lookup returns CDR1 SGHTA and CDR2 FQGNSA. Germline trimming cut 5 bases from V and 10 bases from J; bases unmatched to any gene: 16. The CDR3, as DNA: TGTGCCAGCAGCGTCGGCAACCCGGGACAGAATAGAAAACTGTTTTTT. It specifies CASSVGNPGQNRKLFF.

The CDR3 reads CASSYLDRGAYEQYF. In DNA, the CDR3 is TGTGCCAGCAGTTACCTGGACAGGGGGGCCTACGAGCAGTACTTC. This sequence joins TRBV6-5 and TRBJ2-7; 10 bases fit TRBD1. Trimming at V came to 2 bases and at J to 2 bases, leaving 3 bases not matched to a gene. CDR1 MNHEY and CDR2 SVGAGI come from the germline V gene. CDR3 size: 15 residues.

J is TRBJ1-5 and V is TRBV6-1; D is unclear. The germline V and J ends were trimmed by 1 base and 8 bases, with 6 bases remaining between them. Germline values: CDR1 MNHNS, CDR2 SASEGT. This CDR3 has 12 amino acids. CDR3 protein: CASSEGHKPQHF. The CDR3 nucleotides read TGTGCCAGCAGTGAAGGGCACAAGCCCCAGCATTTT.

About this clone: Other DNA sequences in the sample encode the same CDR3. The chain joins TRBV5-1 to TRBJ1-5; 9 nucleotides align to TRBD1. Germline assignment: CDR1 SGHRS and CDR2 YFSETQ. The CDR3 runs 14 residues. With 0 bases clipped from V and 6 bases from J, the junction kept 1 base outside the gene matches. In nucleotides, the CDR3 is TGCGCCAGCAGCTTGGAGACAGGGGGTCAGCCCCAGCATTTT. Protein sequence: CASSLETGGQPQHF.

The chain couples TRBV24-1 to TRBJ2-7; weak D call: TRBD1 (6 bases). This CDR3 spans 15 amino acids. The ends were cut back, 4 bases at V and 3 bases at J, with 15 bases in the middle. The V gene's germline CDR1 is KGHDR and CDR2 SFDVKD. The CDR3 reads CATSDAGTPDYEQYF. The CDR3 nucleotides are TGTGCCACCAGTGACGCCGGGACACCCGACTACGAGCAGTACTTC.

This chain links TRBV5-5 with TRBJ1-5; 9 nucleotides match TRBD1. From germline, CDR1 is SGHKS and CDR2 YYEKEE (reference sequence). The CDR3 contains 14 residues. V trimming: 4 bases; J trimming: 9 bases; junction bases outside the gene matches: 8. The CDR3 nucleotides are TGTGCCAGCAGCGACCGGGACAGGGTCTGGCCCCAGCATTTT. Translation gives CASSDRDRVWPQHF.

The chain recombines TRBV2 with TRBJ1-2; D is possibly TRBD1 (6 bases). The CDR3 totals 14 residues. Germline CDR1 SNHLY, CDR2 FYNNEI. Trimming shortened V by 4 bases and J by 10 bases, and 19 bases separated the two germline ends. The CDR3 protein is CASSGARGSADYTF. The CDR3, as DNA: TGTGCCAGCAGTGGTGCCAGGGGATCCGCCGACTACACCTTC.

The V and J genes are TRBV28 and TRBJ2-3; D may be TRBD2 (7 bases). Per germline, CDR1 MDHEN and CDR2 SYDVKM. This CDR3 contains 15 residues. The V end was cut by 3 bases, the J end by 5 bases, with 15 bases between. Here the CDR3 reads CASSFFRGARDTQYF. CDR3 sequence (DNA): TGTGCCAGCAGTTTTTTCCGGGGGGCCAGAGATACGCAGTATTTT.

The chain links TRBV10-3 to TRBJ2-3, with 14 bases matching TRBD2. V lost 6 bases and J lost 5; bases outside the gene matches: 4. Germline-derived CDR1 and CDR2 are ENHRY and SYGVKD. The CDR3 loop spans 15 amino acids. The CDR3 region is CAIRGTSGGEDTQYF. The CDR3, as DNA: TGTGCCATCAGGGGGACTAGCGGGGGTGAAGATACGCAGTATTTT.

This sequence joins TRBV4-1 and TRBJ1-6; maybe TRBD1 (6 bases). V was trimmed by 2 bases and J by 15 bases, leaving 17 bases between them. The CDR3 sequence is 14 residues long. Germline CDR1 reads MGHRA; CDR2 reads YSYEKL. CDR3 sequence: CASSQPAQGRLLHF. The CDR3 DNA follows: TGCGCCAGCAGCCAACCTGCACAGGGAAGGCTCCTCCACTTT.

The chain joins TRBV28 to TRBJ1-6; D is perhaps TRBD1 (5 bases). V shed 5 bases and J shed 8 bases, with 16 bases lying between them. This CDR3 is 15 amino acids long. The germline V gene has CDR1 MDHEN and CDR2 SYDVKM. DNA of the CDR3: TGTGCCAGCAGTAGGGTGGGGGGAGGCGATTCACCCCTCCACTTT. It encodes CASSRVGGGDSPLHF.